This entry is about one T cell receptor (beta chain). This sample is drawn from a study of blood T cell repertoires in COVID-19. Study summary: Samples representing acute and convalescent COVID-19 were sourced from the United States, Italy and Spain. Sample material is recorded as cDNA or gDNA derived from T cells, B-cell-depleted T cells, or PBMCs.

V shed 7 bases and J 5 bases; nucleotides not matched to a gene: 9. The CDR3 extends over 13 amino acids. Germline values: CDR1 SGHRS, CDR2 YFSETQ. Authors' analysis steps: Estimation of nucleated cell counts was performed using reference gene primer amplification. Clones were sequenced by immunoSEQ multiplex PCR, and TCRdb holds only the in-frame ones, with some missing. D and trimming were read from the DNA, whereas the V and J calls and clone size are those reported in that table. The sample has 150,000 to 200,000 clones; 65% to 90% are singletons. The clonotype was recovered from a human donor in a cohort sampled during active COVID-19. Material: peripheral blood. The chain has TRBV5-1 and TRBJ2-7, with 7 bases matching TRBD1. The DNA of the CDR3 is TGCGCCAGCGCCGAAGCAGGGGGAGACGAGCAGTACTTC. It translates to CASAEAGGDEQYF.